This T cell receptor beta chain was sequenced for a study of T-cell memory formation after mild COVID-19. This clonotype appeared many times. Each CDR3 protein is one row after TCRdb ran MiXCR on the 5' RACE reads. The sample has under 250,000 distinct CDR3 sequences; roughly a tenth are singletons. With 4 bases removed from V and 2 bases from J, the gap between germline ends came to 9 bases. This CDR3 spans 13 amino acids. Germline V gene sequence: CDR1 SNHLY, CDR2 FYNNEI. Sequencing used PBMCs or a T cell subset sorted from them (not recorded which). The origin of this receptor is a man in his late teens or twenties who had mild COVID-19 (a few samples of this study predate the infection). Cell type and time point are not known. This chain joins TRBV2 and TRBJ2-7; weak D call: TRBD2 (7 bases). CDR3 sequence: CASSGGGPYEQYF. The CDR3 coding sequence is TGTGCCAGCAGTGGGGGGGGCCCCTACGAGCAGTACTTC. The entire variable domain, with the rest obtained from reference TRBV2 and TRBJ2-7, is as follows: EPEVTQTPSHQVTQMGQEVILRCVPISNHLYFYWYRQILGQKVEFLVSFYNNEISEKSEIFDDQFSVERPDGSNFTLKIRSTKLEDSAMYFCASSGGGPYEQYFGPGTRLTVT.